This entry lists 15 T cell receptor beta chains sequenced from one sample in a study of T cells expressing NK-cell markers. TCRdb re-called the 5' RACE reads, yielding one record per CDR3 amino acid sequence without DNA. The listing contains 500,000 to 600,000 distinct CDR3 sequences. The specimen sequenced was blood T cells: a sorted CD56 or NKG2C T cell subset, CD4+ or CD8+ T cells, or bulk PBMC T cells (not recorded which). Source of these receptors: a man in his late teens or twenties in good health.

CDR3 amino acids: CASTESTILGYGYTF. The chain employs TRBV25-1 and TRBJ1-2. CDR3 size: 15 residues. CDR1 and CDR2 (germline): MGHDK, SYGVNS.

The rearrangement links TRBV28 to TRBJ2-1; the TRBD2 assignment by TCRdb is unverifiable without DNA. Germline V gene lookup returns CDR1 MDHEN and CDR2 SYDVKM. The CDR3 spans 18 residues. The CDR3 region is CASSLKWPSGSVYNEQFF.

J is TRBJ1-4 and V is TRBV5-1; absent DNA, TCRdb's TRBD1 call cannot be checked. CDR3 size: 15 residues. Germline CDR1 SGHRS, CDR2 YFSETQ. The CDR3 region is CASSLARGADEKLFF.

The chain carries TRBV7-8 and TRBJ2-5. The CDR3 extends over 16 amino acids. Germline loops: CDR1 SGHVS, CDR2 FQNEAQ. The CDR3 protein is CASSLVRGPLSETQYF. Based on the CDR3 plus reference TRBV7-8 and TRBJ2-5, the full variable domain is GAGVSQSPRYKVAKRGQDVALRCDPISGHVSLFWYQQALGQGPEFLTYFQNEAQLDKSGLPSDRFFAERPEGSVSTLKIQRTQQEDSAVYLCASSLVRGPLSETQYFGPGTRLLVL.

V is TRBV6-5 and J is TRBJ2-2; there is no DNA to check the TCRdb D call of TRBD1. The CDR3 spans 17 residues. Germline V gene sequence: CDR1 MNHEY, CDR2 SVGAGI. CDR3 in amino acids: CASSYQGARLSTGELFF.

The rearrangement uses TRBV7-2 and TRBJ2-1; without DNA, the TCRdb call of TRBD1 cannot be checked. CDR3 length: 16 residues. Looked up from germline, CDR1 is SGHTA and CDR2 is FQGNSA. This CDR3 reads CASSKEVGGDNNEQFF.

This rearrangement joins TRBV10-3 to TRBJ2-1. CDR1 and CDR2 from the germline V gene are ENHRY and SYGVKD. There are 15 residues in the CDR3. CDR3 sequence: CAIAARTGLPNEQFF.

The V call is TRBV5-1, the J call TRBJ2-7; TCRdb names TRBD1, which stays unverified in the absence of DNA. Germline V gene lookup returns CDR1 SGHRS and CDR2 YFSETQ. This CDR3 has 14 residues. The CDR3 reads CASSLGDRSDEQYF.

This chain links TRBV20-1 with TRBJ2-1; there is no DNA to check the TCRdb D call of TRBD2. This CDR3 is built from 16 residues. The germline V gene has CDR1 DFQATT and CDR2 SNEGSKA (reference sequence). The CDR3 loop reads CSASSGLLDLYNEQFF.

The gene calls are TRBV12-3 or TRBV12-4 and TRBJ1-3; as DNA is missing, the TRBD1 call by TCRdb cannot be tested. This CDR3 spans 18 amino acids. Here the CDR3 reads CASSFKGQSMSSGNTIYF.

The gene calls are TRBV12-3 or TRBV12-4 and TRBJ2-1; lacking DNA, the TRBD1 call made by TCRdb goes unchecked. The CDR3 runs 13 residues. The CDR3 loop reads CASSLALDRKQFF.

J is TRBJ2-7 and V is TRBV28; with no DNA, the TCRdb D assignment of TRBD1 cannot be verified. The CDR3 is made up of 14 amino acids. Germline-derived CDR1 and CDR2 are MDHEN and SYDVKM. The chain's CDR3 is CASRRQESSYEQYF.

The V and J genes are TRBV11-1 and TRBJ2-2. The CDR3 consists of 13 residues. The germline V gene encodes CDR1 SGHAT and CDR2 FQDESV (reference sequence). The CDR3 loop reads CASSPAITGELFF.

V usage is TRBV5-1 and J usage is TRBJ2-1; TCRdb names TRBD2, which stays unverified in the absence of DNA. Germline loops: CDR1 SGHRS, CDR2 YFSETQ. The CDR3 has 14 residues. CDR3 protein: CASSLEGYEGEQFF.

The chain joins TRBV20-1 to TRBJ2-3; the D call of TRBD1 rests on TCRdb alone, since no DNA is present to check it. CDR1 is DFQATT, CDR2 SNEGSKA, per germline (reference sequence). The CDR3 has 15 residues. The CDR3 protein is CSGRPGGPSTDTQYF.